What follows describes a single T cell receptor beta chain. This clone was observed once. Its antigen is currently not known. No much larger clonotype is one base removed from it; base qualities were not supplied. This sample was taken from a study of blood T cell repertoires in COVID-19 (dated by TCRdb to 2019 to 2021). Notes on the research overall: Collaborator samples came from the United States, Italy and Spain and covered acute and convalescent phases of COVID-19. The prospective study material was composed of cDNA or gDNA derived from T cells, B-cell-depleted T cells, or PBMCs. The repertoires were released in a freely available public database meant as a resource for research on the immune response to SARS-CoV-2. The sample metadata nearly always contained a de-identified subject ID, COVID-19 status, age in years and sex. Where HLA class I and class II types were available, the types were taken from metadata supplied by the sample provider, not from assay-based typing. The dataset comprised deeply sampled blood TCRbeta repertoires from subjects exposed to, actively infected with, or recovered from COVID-19. The samples were drawn from two sources: the first 160 participants of the ongoing ImmuneRACE study, and 1,000 to 1,500 subjects contributed by 6 global collaborators. What the work shows at the level of the full study, not this receptor alone: The amount of clinical and demographic metadata varied by source and participant and was provided uncurated.

Each collaborating institution followed its own protocols to collect whole blood in K2EDTA tubes. For TCRbeta analysis, collaborators shipped samples in one of three forms: frozen whole blood, isolated PBMCs, or DNA extracted from either of those sample types. The immunoSEQ Assay, a bias-controlled multiplex PCR, was used to amplify TCRbeta CDR3 regions from genomic DNA. On the study's bioinformatics: Nucleated cell counts per sample were estimated from amplification of reference gene primers within the assay. To quantify the absolute abundance of each unique TCRbeta CDR3 rearrangement, sequence reads were collapsed and filtered. For each sample, productive Simpson clonality was calculated by taking the square root of Simpson's diversity index across productive rearrangements. TCRdb mirrors the immuneACCESS table, restricted to in-frame sequences. Some clones are absent from its copies; in checked studies, under half trace to an unresolved V gene, and the reason for the others is unknown. From that table come the V and J calls and clone size; the DNA was used to work out D and trimming. This sample gives about 150,000 clones in total; about 87% of them show up just once. The ten largest account for about 5.7% of the sample.

The CDR3 spans 16 residues, from the cysteine through the phenylalanine. Solely the CDR3 DNA is kept, with 48 bases framed from the first base. Sequences SGHNT (CDR1) and YENEEA (CDR2) are obtained from the germline V gene. V is pared back by 1 base and J by 4 bases, with 14 bases lying between the germline termini. Rearrangement joined TRBV11-3 to TRBJ2-1, and TRBD2 may be the D gene, going by 6 matching bases. The source material was peripheral blood. This receptor was obtained from a man at least 80 years old with acute or convalescent COVID-19. The sequence in DNA is TGTGCCAGCAGCTTAGGAAGGCGACTAGGGTACAATGAGCAGTTCTTC. Its protein is CASSLGRRLGYNEQFF.